A single sample gave rise to the 14 T cell receptor beta chains below, sequenced in a study of blood T cell repertoires in COVID-19. Sequenced by immunoSEQ multiplex PCR; TCRdb stores in-frame clones only, minus some. The sample lists around 180,000 clones, 84% occurring once. The specimen sequenced was PBMCs or T cells enriched from blood (not recorded which). These receptors were taken from a man over 45 who had recovered from COVID-19.

The chain employs TRBV4-3 and TRBJ2-1, with 9 nucleotides matching TRBD1. Trimming at V came to 0 bases and at J to 3 bases, leaving 6 bases not matched to a gene. This CDR3 contains 17 residues. Germline CDR1 and CDR2: LGHNA and YSLEER. Here the CDR3 reads CASSQELTGGGYNEQFF. The DNA for the CDR3 is TGCGCCAGCAGCCAAGAACTTACAGGGGGCGGCTACAATGAGCAGTTCTTC.

The genes are TRBV6-5 and TRBJ2-5; 11 positions match TRBD2. Germline V gives CDR1 MNHEY, CDR2 SVGAGI. The V segment lost 4 bases and the J segment 5 bases; nucleotides outside the gene matches: 6. The CDR3 consists of 15 residues. CDR3 DNA sequence: TGTGCCAGCAGTTCCTCGGGACTAGCGGTCGAGACCCAGTACTTC. It is translated as CASSSSGLAVETQYF.

The gene calls are TRBV11-3 and TRBJ2-7, with 10 bases identical to TRBD1. Germline lookup yields CDR1 SGHNT and CDR2 YENEEA. The CDR3 sequence is 15 residues long. With 5 bases clipped from V and 2 bases from J, the junction kept 6 bases outside the gene matches. CDR3 protein: CASSPGTGVTYEQYF. The CDR3 DNA reads as TGTGCCAGCAGCCCCGGGACAGGGGTTACCTACGAGCAGTACTTC.

The gene calls are TRBV4-2 and TRBJ1-4; 7 bases fit TRBD1. After removal of 0 bases from V and 7 bases from J, the junction contained 14 bases not matched to a gene. This CDR3 region has 18 residues. CDR1 is LGHNA, CDR2 YNFKEQ, per germline. The CDR3 sequence: CASSQDLPNRGWVEKLFF. The CDR3 coding sequence is TGTGCCAGCAGCCAAGACTTACCGAACAGGGGATGGGTTGAAAAACTGTTTTTT.

This clone turned up a few times. The chain has TRBV28 and TRBJ1-2, with a possible D match to TRBD1 (5 bases). The ends were cut back, 6 bases at V and 0 bases at J, with 14 bases in the middle. The CDR3 has 15 residues. Germline V gives CDR1 MDHEN, CDR2 SYDVKM. CDR3 protein: CASSLLTQANYGYTF. As DNA, the CDR3 is TGTGCCAGCAGCCTGCTGACACAGGCTAACTATGGCTACACCTTC.

The chain uses TRBV6-2 or TRBV6-3 and TRBJ1-3; D is unresolved. The CDR3 contains 15 residues. With 5 bases removed from V and 0 bases from J, the gap between germline ends came to 11 bases. Germline CDR1 MNHEY, CDR2 SVGEGT. The CDR3 nucleotides read TGTGCCAGCAGTCCACCTTTCGGCTCTGGAAACACCATATATTTT. This gives the protein CASSPPFGSGNTIYF.

The gene calls are TRBV19 and TRBJ2-7; D remains ambiguous. V dropped 4 bases and J dropped 2 bases, with 9 bases sitting between them. Germline V gives CDR1 LNHDA, CDR2 SQIVND (reference sequence). The CDR3 covers 13 residues. This CDR3 reads CASSSVLTYEQYF. The CDR3 DNA is TGTGCCAGTAGTAGTGTCTTAACCTACGAGCAGTACTTC.

In its sample, this clone was seen once. J is TRBJ2-1 and V is TRBV6-4; 8 bases match TRBD1. The CDR3 totals 15 residues. V trimming: 6 bases; J trimming: 7 bases; junction bases outside the gene matches: 11. The germline V gene encodes CDR1 MRHNA and CDR2 SNTAGT. The DNA of the CDR3 is TGTGCCAGCAGCCCCGGGACAGGAGCACGGAATGAGCAGTTCTTC. It specifies CASSPGTGARNEQFF.

About this clone itself: The junction shows a germline mismatch at one end, possibly a read error. The V and J genes are TRBV6-2 or TRBV6-3 and TRBJ1-2; no reliable D call. This CDR3 has 14 residues. Germline assignment: CDR1 MNHEY and CDR2 SVGEGT. This CDR3 reads CASSYSGYRQAFLF. DNA for the CDR3: TGTGCCAGCAGTTACTCAGGCTATCGGCAGGCCTTTCTCTTC.

CDR3 loop: CSASREYGYTF. The CDR3 nucleotides are TGCAGTGCTAGCCGGGAGTATGGCTACACCTTC. The chain carries TRBV20-1 and TRBJ1-2; D is unclear. Germline assignment: CDR1 DFQATT and CDR2 SNEGSKA (reference sequence). CDR3 length: 11 residues. The V end was cut by 3 bases, the J end by 5 bases, with 7 bases between.

This clone was recorded once. The chain combines TRBV13 with TRBJ1-1; D is unresolved. CDR1 and CDR2 (germline): PRHDT, FYEKMQ (reference sequence). CDR3 size: 11 residues. V was pared by 8 bases and J by 1 base, with 5 bases between. In nucleotides, the CDR3 is TGTGCCAGCGGCAAGAACACTGAAGCTTTCTTT. It yields the protein CASGKNTEAFF.

The chain employs TRBV11-1 and TRBJ2-7; 9 bases agree with TRBD1. The length of the CDR3 is 16 residues. J gave up 0 bases and V 2 bases, and 5 bases lay outside the gene matches. Per germline, CDR1 SGHAT and CDR2 FQDESV (reference sequence). CDR3 residues: CASSLRVTGGSYEQYF. In DNA form, the CDR3 reads TGTGCCAGCAGCTTACGGGTGACAGGGGGCTCCTACGAGCAGTACTTC.

The genes are TRBV7-2 and TRBJ1-2, with TRBD1 as a possible D gene (6 bases). In germline, CDR1 is SGHTA, CDR2 FQGNSA. The CDR3 covers 13 residues. The V end lost 5 bases, the J end lost 2 bases, and 9 bases lay between the germline ends. CDR3 residues: CASSVDRNYGYTF. The CDR3 DNA reads as TGTGCCAGCAGCGTAGACAGGAACTATGGCTACACCTTC.

The chain is built from TRBV5-4 and TRBJ2-7, with D unresolved. V lost 4 bases and J lost 0, with 20 bases in between. Germline V gene data show CDR1 as SGHNT and CDR2 as YYREEE (reference sequence). This CDR3 is built from 17 residues. CDR3 in amino acids: CASSANTGAPSSYEQYF. CDR3 in DNA: TGTGCCAGCAGCGCTAATACCGGTGCCCCAAGCTCCTACGAGCAGTACTTC.